The TCR beta chain under discussion was sequenced for a study of CD8 T cells in Susac syndrome. Overall study findings and caveats: The study admitted that it had a relatively small number of individuals in its TCR sequencing and HLA analysis.

To note about this clonotype: Antigen unknown.

Reverse transcription of about 0.45 to 1 ug RNA was carried out with random hexamers. A multiplex approach, immunoSEQ multiplex PCR, amplified TCR beta CDR3 across 54 Vbeta and 13 Jbeta. TCRdb re-analysed the immunoSEQ multiplex PCR reads in MiXCR, keeping a single row per CDR3 protein. The profile shows around 69,000 distinct CDR3 sequences, approximately 96% of them singletons. Sequencing of TCR beta, carried out with a high-throughput approach, was applied to CD8+ and CD4+ T cells from the blood. CD8+ and CD4+ T cells were negatively isolated; TEMRA cells were FACS-enriched. V was pared by 0 bases and J by 0 bases, with 10 bases between. Germline-derived CDR1 and CDR2 are SGHNT and YYREEE (reference sequence). The CDR3 runs 17 residues.

The sequence came from a human donor with multiple sclerosis. Sequences were obtained from CD4+ T cells from PBMCs. The gene calls are TRBV5-4 and TRBJ2-6, with D unresolved. The CDR3 is CASSLEPALSGANVLTF. The DNA of the CDR3 is TGTGCCAGCAGCTTGGAACCGGCTCTCTCTGGGGCCAACGTCCTGACTTTC.